The rows below give T cell receptor beta chains drawn from one sample of a study of T cells in tumors after PD-1 blockade. Profiling relied on immunoSEQ multiplex PCR, and the TCRdb table lists in-frame clones only, not all of them. The profile covers approximately 60,000 clones, with around 80% appearing a single time and around an eighth taken by the ten largest. This material consisted of PBMCs, taken before anti-PD-1 treatment. Receptors were obtained from a human donor with basal cell carcinoma. CDR3s include the opening cysteine and the closing phenylalanine or tryptophan. The D gene is left open where the match is weak. Size is stated for part of the rows, as once, few or many counts, or as a class when the clone is expanded.

>-|-|TRBV10-3|TRBJ1-2
TGTGCCATCAGTACACGGAACTATGGCTACACCTTC
CAISTRNYGYTF
>-|-|TRBV6-1|TRBJ2-6
TGTGCCAGCAGTGAGAGGGCGGGTAAGGTCTCTGGGGCCAACGTCCTGACTTTC
CASSERAGKVSGANVLTF
>-|-|TRBV30|TRBJ1-3
TGTGCCTGGAGGGCAGGGAGCGCTGGAAACACCATATATTTT
CAWRAGSAGNTIYF
>-|-|TRBV5-1|TRBJ1-1
TGCGCCAGCAGCTCAACGCCTGGTCTGTCGTACACTGAAGCTTTCTTT
CASSSTPGLSYTEAFF
>once|-|TRBV12-3/TRBV12-4|TRBJ1-2
TGTGCCAGCTCCCCTCGAGAAGCGGGCGGCTACACCTTC
CASSPREAGGYTF
>-|-|TRBV27|TRBJ1-5
TGTGCCAGCAGTTTAGTCTGGCAGTCATCGGCTCAGCCCCAGCATTTT
CASSLVWQSSAQPQHF
>-|TRBD1|TRBV6-5|TRBJ1-5
TGTGCCAGCAGTTCTTTACAGGGGAACAGCAATCAGCCCCAGCATTTT
CASSSLQGNSNQPQHF
>-|-|TRBV21-1|TRBJ2-3
TGTGCCAGCAGCAAAGCCGGGACAGATACGCAGTATTTT
CASSKAGTDTQYF
>-|-|TRBV5-1|TRBJ2-2
TGCGCCAGCAGCTTAAGGCCGATCACCGGGGAGCTGTTTTTT
CASSLRPITGELFF
>few|TRBD1|TRBV18|TRBJ2-3
TGTGCCAGCTCACTCTCGACAGGGGGAAAAGATACGCAGTATTTT
CASSLSTGGKDTQYF
>-|-|TRBV29-1|TRBJ1-6
TGCAGCGCCCGCGACGGAGGGTCACCCCTCCACTTT
CSARDGGSPLHF
>few|TRBD1|TRBV5-1|TRBJ1-1
TGCGCCAGCAGCAGGACCGGGACAGGGGATGGGGCTTTCTTT
CASSRTGTGDGAFF
>few|-|TRBV19|TRBJ1-5
TGTGCCAGTAGTCCCCAGGGACGGGCCAATCAGCCCCAGCATTTT
CASSPQGRANQPQHF
>few|TRBD1|TRBV29-1|TRBJ2-5
TGCAGCGTGGGATGGGGACAGGTAGGAGAGACCCAGTACTTC
CSVGWGQVGETQYF
>once|-|TRBV11-1|TRBJ2-7
TGTGCCAGCAGCTTAGACGGAACCTACGAGCAGTACTTC
CASSLDGTYEQYF
>-|-|TRBV4-1|TRBJ1-2
TGCGCCAGCAGCCTCGCCGGGGGGGCCCGAGGCGGTGGCTACACCTTC
CASSLAGGARGGGYTF
>-|-|TRBV20-1|TRBJ1-2
TGCAGTGCTAGTCGCGAGGATCCTAAGAACCTGGGATATGGCTACACCTTC
CSASREDPKNLGYGYTF
>-|TRBD2|TRBV7-3|TRBJ2-1
TGTGCCAGCAGCCCACGAGCGGGGGGGCCGGGCTACAATGAGCAGTTCTTC
CASSPRAGGPGYNEQFF
>-|-|TRBV11-1|TRBJ1-6
TGTGCCAGCGAGGGCGCGGATAATTCACCCCTCCACTTT
CASEGADNSPLHF
>once|TRBD1|TRBV5-1|TRBJ2-3
TGCGCCAGCAGCTCCGGGACAGGGGGCTACACAGATACGCAGTATTTT
CASSSGTGGYTDTQYF
>-|TRBD1|TRBV2|TRBJ2-7
TGTGCCAGCAGTAGCCGGGGACAGGGTTGGGGGGCCGAGCAGTACTTC
CASSSRGQGWGAEQYF
>-|-|TRBV6-1|TRBJ1-1
TGTGCCAGCAGTGAAGCTGTCCTTGCACGGGGGGGCGACGCTTTCTTT
CASSEAVLARGGDAFF
>-|-|TRBV7-9|TRBJ1-1
TGTGCCAGCAGCTCACAGGGTATGAACACTGAAGCTTTCTTT
CASSSQGMNTEAFF
>-|TRBD1|TRBV18|TRBJ1-5
TGTGCCAGCTCACTCGACAGGGGGGCGGGACAGCCCCAGCATTTT
CASSLDRGAGQPQHF